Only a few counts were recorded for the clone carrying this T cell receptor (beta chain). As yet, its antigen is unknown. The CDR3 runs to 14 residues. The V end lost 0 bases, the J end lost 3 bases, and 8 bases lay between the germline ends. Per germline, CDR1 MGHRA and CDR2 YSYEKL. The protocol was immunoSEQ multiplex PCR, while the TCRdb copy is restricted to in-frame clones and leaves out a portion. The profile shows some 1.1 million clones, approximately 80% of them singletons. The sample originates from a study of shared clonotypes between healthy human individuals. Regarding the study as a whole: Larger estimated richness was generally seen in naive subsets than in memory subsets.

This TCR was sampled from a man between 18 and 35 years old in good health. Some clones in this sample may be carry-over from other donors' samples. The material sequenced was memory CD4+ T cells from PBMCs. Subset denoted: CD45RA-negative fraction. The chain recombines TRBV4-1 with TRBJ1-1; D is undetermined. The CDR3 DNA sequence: TGCGCCAGCAGCCAAGAGGTAAGGGACACTGAAGCTTTCTTT. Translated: CASSQEVRDTEAFF.